A single sample is the source of the 28 T cell receptor beta chains below, sequenced in a study of blood T cell repertoires in COVID-19. Sequenced by immunoSEQ multiplex PCR; TCRdb stores in-frame clones only, minus some. This table holds over 90,000 clones, roughly 87% found once. The sequenced sample was peripheral blood. These receptors came from a woman older than 75 in a cohort sampled during active COVID-19.

This clone came up once. V gene TRBV10-3 combines with J gene TRBJ1-6; tentative D call: TRBD1 (6 bases). The CDR3 is 16 residues long. Germline assignment: CDR1 ENHRY and CDR2 SYGVKD. Deletions cut 6 bases from V and 5 bases from J, with 17 bases between. CDR3 sequence reads: CAIRGSTGIDNSPLHF. DNA for the CDR3: TGTGCCATCAGGGGAAGTACAGGGATAGATAATTCACCCCTCCACTTT.

This clone was seen a single time. The chain has TRBV27 and TRBJ1-2; 11 positions agree with TRBD1. Trimming at V came to 7 bases and at J to 6 bases, leaving 7 bases not matched to a gene. The germline V gene has CDR1 MNHEY and CDR2 SMNVEV (reference sequence). This CDR3 region has 14 residues. CDR3 DNA sequence: TGTGCCAGCACCTCGGACAGGGGGCGGCATGGCTACACCTTC. Amino acid sequence: CASTSDRGRHGYTF.

The J gene is TRBJ1-1, the V gene TRBV7-3; D may be TRBD1 (5 bases). This CDR3 region has 15 residues. CDR1 and CDR2 from the germline V gene are SGHTA and FQGTGA. Between the trimmed V and J ends, which lost 5 bases and 1 base, there was a span of 14 bases. The CDR3 region has the DNA TGTGCCAGCAGCCCTGGACAAGGCAGGAACACTGAAGCTTTCTTT. Its translation is CASSPGQGRNTEAFF.

The V and J genes are TRBV18 and TRBJ2-3; D gene unclear. The CDR3 runs to 12 residues. Per germline, CDR1 KGHSH and CDR2 LQKENI. V lost 2 bases and J 5 bases, leaving 5 bases between the germline ends. The CDR3: CASSPTGDTQYF. CDR3 coding DNA: TGTGCCAGCTCACCAACGGGAGATACGCAGTATTTT.

The rearrangement uses TRBV6-5 and TRBJ1-2; D may be TRBD1 (6 bases). V was trimmed by 0 bases and J by 0 bases, leaving 11 bases between them. The CDR3 extends over 16 amino acids. Germline CDR1 is MNHEY and CDR2 is SVGAGI. CDR3 protein: CASSYSQGKANYGYTF. CDR3 DNA sequence: TGTGCCAGCAGTTACTCACAGGGAAAAGCTAACTATGGCTACACCTTC.

The table lists this clone with a count of one. The chain recombines TRBV28 with TRBJ1-5; 9 bases are shared with TRBD1. The length of the CDR3 is 14 residues. The germline V gene encodes CDR1 MDHEN and CDR2 SYDVKM. Germline trimming cut 7 bases from V and 2 bases from J; bases unmatched to any gene: 3. The CDR3 sequence is CASTRTGGNQPQHF. The CDR3 DNA follows: TGTGCCAGCACTAGGACAGGGGGCAATCAGCCCCAGCATTTT.

The rearrangement joins TRBV19 to TRBJ2-7; TRBD2 matches 10 bases. Per the germline V gene, CDR1 is LNHDA and CDR2 is SQIVND (reference sequence). The CDR3 consists of 15 residues. The V and J ends lost 6 bases and 4 bases, in that order; junction bases with no gene match: 9. CDR3 DNA sequence: TGTGCCAGTAGCCCGGAGGGACTAGCGCCTTACGAGCAGTACTTC. Translation gives CASSPEGLAPYEQYF. Combining the CDR3 with reference TRBV19 and TRBJ2-7 gives the whole variable domain DGGITQSPKYLFRKEGQNVTLSCEQNLNHDAMYWYRQDPGQGLRLIYYSQIVNDFQKGDIAEGYSVSREKKESFPLTVTSAQKNPTAFYLCASSPEGLAPYEQYFGPGTRLTVT.

The chain joins TRBV7-2 to TRBJ2-3; 10 bases fit TRBD2. V was pared by 5 bases and J by 4 bases, with 3 bases of the junction left unmatched. Germline CDR1 is SGHTA and CDR2 is FQGNSA. The length of the CDR3 is 14 residues. The chain's CDR3 is CASSALAGADTQYF. The CDR3 DNA sequence: TGTGCCAGCAGCGCCCTAGCGGGAGCAGATACGCAGTATTTT.

This clone is a singleton in its sample. V usage is TRBV10-3 and J usage is TRBJ2-5, with 10 bases that match TRBD1. Trimming cost V 4 bases and J 4 bases; bases outside gene matches: 9. The length of the CDR3 is 16 residues. Germline CDR1 is ENHRY and CDR2 is SYGVKD. The CDR3 here is CAISGDRGTTGETQYF. In nucleotides, the CDR3 is TGTGCCATCAGTGGGGACAGGGGTACGACTGGAGAGACCCAGTACTTC.

This chain links TRBV5-8 with TRBJ1-1, with unresolved D. The ends were cut back, 1 base at V and 6 bases at J, with 13 bases in the middle. This CDR3 comprises 14 residues. CDR1 is SGHTS, CDR2 YDEGEE, per germline. The CDR3 sequence: CASSLSRFSSEAFF. The CDR3 bases are TGTGCCAGCAGCTTGAGTCGTTTTAGCTCTGAAGCTTTCTTT.

The chain combines TRBV30 with TRBJ1-1, with a tentative D call TRBD1 (5 bases). CDR3 length: 16 amino acids. V was clipped by 0 bases and J by 1 base, with 15 bases between them. CDR1 GTSNPN and CDR2 SVGIG come from the germline V gene (reference sequence). The CDR3 bases are TGTGCCTGGAGTGTGGGGCTCTCAGACACGAACACTGAAGCTTTCTTT. Its translation: CAWSVGLSDTNTEAFF.

The V call is TRBV2, the J call TRBJ2-1, with TRBD2 matching 13 bases. Germline-derived CDR1 and CDR2 are SNHLY and FYNNEI. The length of the CDR3 is 14 residues. The trim removed 5 bases at V and 6 bases at J, leaving 1 base unmatched. CDR3 residues: CASSRTSGGNEQFF. The CDR3 DNA follows: TGTGCCAGCAGTCGGACTAGCGGGGGCAATGAGCAGTTCTTC. The whole variable domain, filled in from reference TRBV2 and TRBJ2-1, reads EPEVTQTPSHQVTQMGQEVILRCVPISNHLYFYWYRQILGQKVEFLVSFYNNEISEKSEIFDDQFSVERPDGSNFTLKIRSTKLEDSAMYFCASSRTSGGNEQFFGPGTRLTVL.

V usage is TRBV15 and J usage is TRBJ2-5, with D tentatively TRBD2 (6 bases). The V end was cut by 8 bases, the J end by 4 bases, with 11 bases between. The CDR3 spans 12 residues. Germline V gives CDR1 LNHNV, CDR2 YYDKDF (reference sequence). CDR3: CATGAGGETQYF. The CDR3 region has the DNA TGTGCCACCGGGGCCGGGGGAGAGACCCAGTACTTC.

This chain connects TRBV3-1 (or the pseudogene TRBV3-2) to TRBJ2-3; D not resolved. This CDR3 spans 14 amino acids. V lost 2 bases and J lost 0, with 6 bases in between. Germline CDR1 is LGHDT and CDR2 is YNNKEL (reference sequence). The DNA for the CDR3 is TGTGCCAGCAGCCAAACTTCTAGCACAGATACGCAGTATTTT. Encoded protein: CASSQTSSTDTQYF.

The chain employs TRBV30 and TRBJ2-5; possibly TRBD2 for D (5 bases). V gave up 0 bases and J gave up 3 bases, with 17 bases separating them. The germline CDR1 and CDR2 sequences are GTSNPN and SVGIG (reference sequence). This CDR3 comprises 16 residues. The CDR3 region has the DNA TGTGCCTGGAGTGTAGTCGGCGGGTTTCTCAAAGAGACCCAGTACTTC. Amino acid sequence: CAWSVVGGFLKETQYF.

The chain recombines TRBV2 with TRBJ2-1; 9 bases fit TRBD2. Per the germline V gene, CDR1 is SNHLY and CDR2 is FYNNEI. The CDR3 totals 16 residues. With V trimmed by 3 bases and J by 7 bases, 10 bases remained unmatched. CDR3 nucleotide sequence: TGTGCCAGCAGTGATCCGGGACTAGCAGAACGGAATGAGCAGTTCTTC. This gives the protein CASSDPGLAERNEQFF.

The CDR3 spells CASSLTTGGPNYGYTF. In DNA, the CDR3 is TGTGCCAGCTCACTGACAACAGGGGGCCCTAACTATGGCTACACCTTC. This chain connects TRBV18 to TRBJ1-2, with 9 bases that match TRBD1. Trimming at V came to 4 bases and at J to 0 bases, leaving 6 bases not matched to a gene. In germline, CDR1 is KGHSH, CDR2 LQKENI. The CDR3 is 16 residues long.

This clone appeared a few times. The rearrangement uses TRBV24-1 and TRBJ2-3; 8 bases align to TRBD2. Germline-derived CDR1 and CDR2 are KGHDR and SFDVKD. The CDR3 is made up of 16 amino acids. J gave up 3 bases and V 3 bases, and 7 bases lay outside the gene matches. The DNA for the CDR3 is TGTGCCACCAGTGATCTGAGCGGGAGAGGGACAGATACGCAGTATTTT. It codes for CATSDLSGRGTDTQYF.

The chain has TRBV5-6 and TRBJ1-6, with 7 bases lining up with TRBD1. Germline V gene data show CDR1 as SGHDT and CDR2 as YYEEEE. V dropped 4 bases and J dropped 6; count of bases not matched to a gene: 4. This CDR3 is 14 amino acids long. The CDR3 nucleotides read TGTGCCAGCAGCCACGGACAGGTTAATTCACCCCTCCACTTT. Translation gives CASSHGQVNSPLHF.

This clone appeared a single time. The J gene is TRBJ1-2, the V gene TRBV3-1 (or the pseudogene TRBV3-2); D perhaps matches TRBD1 (5 bases). The CDR3 is 17 residues long. Trimming took off 1 base at V and 6 bases at J, with 21 bases between the two ends. Germline loops: CDR1 LGHDT, CDR2 YNNKEL (reference sequence). The CDR3 DNA sequence: TGTGCCAGCAGCCAAGTAGGTAGTGGACAATTGGGTAATGGCTACACCTTC. It translates to CASSQVGSGQLGNGYTF.

The V call is TRBV28, the J call TRBJ1-1, with TRBD1 matching 10 bases. V shed 7 bases, J shed 5 bases, and the junction held 7 bases outside the gene matches. In germline, CDR1 is MDHEN, CDR2 SYDVKM. CDR3 size: 14 residues. The CDR3 DNA reads as TGTGCCAGCAAAACCGGACAGGGGGTAACTGAAGCTTTCTTT. This sequence encodes CASKTGQGVTEAFF.

V gene TRBV7-2 combines with J gene TRBJ1-5, with D tentatively TRBD1 (6 bases). CDR1 and CDR2 (germline): SGHTA, FQGNSA. Deletions cut 2 bases from V and 6 bases from J, with 11 bases between. This CDR3 has 14 amino acids. The CDR3 sequence is CASSLNRASQPQHF. The CDR3 bases are TGTGCCAGCAGCTTAAACAGGGCCAGTCAGCCCCAGCATTTT.

The CDR3 protein is CASSMSGVSGNTIYF. DNA of the CDR3: TGTGCCAGTAGTATGTCGGGGGTGTCTGGAAACACCATATATTTT. The chain carries TRBV19 and TRBJ1-3; D may be TRBD1 (5 bases). The length of the CDR3 is 15 residues. Germline loops: CDR1 LNHDA, CDR2 SQIVND (reference sequence). The V end lost 3 bases, the J end lost 1 base, and 10 bases lay between the germline ends.

The genes are TRBV4-1 and TRBJ2-1; 8 positions match TRBD2. This CDR3 has 16 amino acids. V dropped 1 base and J dropped 4; count of bases not matched to a gene: 6. Germline CDR1 reads MGHRA; CDR2 reads YSYEKL. In DNA form, the CDR3 reads TGCGCCAGCAGCCAAGCTAGCGGGCTCCTTTACAATGAGCAGTTCTTC. Its protein product is CASSQASGLLYNEQFF.

The CDR3 sequence is CASSQGMANTEAFF. The CDR3 DNA follows: TGCGCCAGCAGTCAGGGAATGGCGAACACTGAAGCTTTCTTT. The chain combines TRBV5-1 with TRBJ1-1, with D possibly TRBD1 on 5 matching bases. This CDR3 is built from 14 residues. Germline-derived CDR1 and CDR2 are SGHRS and YFSETQ. V lost 5 bases, J lost 1 base, and 12 bases lay in between.

This rearrangement joins TRBV18 to TRBJ2-2; D is perhaps TRBD1 (5 bases). The V end lost 3 bases, the J end lost 1 base, and 6 bases lay between the germline ends. Germline values: CDR1 KGHSH, CDR2 LQKENI. The CDR3 length is 14 residues. CDR3 loop: CASSPQGNTGELFF. The CDR3 DNA is TGTGCCAGCTCACCCCAGGGGAACACCGGGGAGCTGTTTTTT.

The count of this clone is one. The chain recombines TRBV10-3 with TRBJ2-1; 11 nucleotides align to TRBD2. Germline CDR1 reads ENHRY; CDR2 reads SYGVKD. CDR3 length: 15 residues. Trimming cost V 5 bases and J 5 bases; bases outside gene matches: 5. Written as DNA, the CDR3 is TGTGCCATCAGTAAGACTAGCGGGAATAACAATGAGCAGTTCTTC. This codes for CAISKTSGNNNEQFF.

The chain joins TRBV5-6 to TRBJ2-3; 12 bases line up with TRBD2. The germline gives CDR1 SGHDT, CDR2 YYEEEE. CDR3 length: 15 residues. The ends lost 4 bases at V and 8 bases at J; junction bases unmatched: 8. CDR3 in amino acids: CASSLLTSGGFTQYF. The CDR3 DNA sequence: TGTGCCAGCAGCCTACTGACTAGCGGGGGATTTACGCAGTATTTT.